The T cell receptor (beta chain) described here comes from a study of T cells after yellow fever vaccination. TCRdb re-derived calls from the 5' RACE reads in MiXCR, one entry per CDR3 protein. The profile covers approximately 510,000 distinct CDR3 sequences, with about a fifth appearing a single time and about 16% taken by the ten largest. The V end lost 5 bases, the J end lost 2 bases, and 14 bases lay between the germline ends. The CDR3 loop spans 15 amino acids. Germline loops: CDR1 SGHAT, CDR2 FQNNGV. The rearrangement uses TRBV11-2 and TRBJ2-3; tentative D call: TRBD1 (6 bases). The sample was PBMCs, taken 21 days after the first yellow fever vaccination. The clonotype comes from a man aged 18 to 29 who received the YFV17D yellow fever vaccine. The CDR3 sequence: CASSHVDSLTDTQYF. CDR3 sequence (DNA): TGTGCCAGCAGCCACGTGGACAGCCTCACAGATACGCAGTATTTT. Using reference TRBV11-2 and TRBJ2-3 for the parts outside the CDR3, the full variable domain is EAGVAQSPRYKIIEKRQSVAFWCNPISGHATLYWYQQILGQGPKLLIQFQNNGVVDDSQLPKDRFSAERLKGVDSTLKIQPAKLEDSAVYLCASSHVDSLTDTQYFGPGTRLTVL.